The clone carrying this TCR beta chain occurred a few times. No antigen is known for it. The sample is drawn from a study of T cell repertoires in cytomegalovirus infection. Study in general: Matching HLA type and CMV infection were both indicated by public TCR beta signatures. Study-wide findings and caveats: Clonotype analysis showed dominance of the ex vivo response by HLA-C-restricted CMV-specific TCR beta clonotypes.

TCRdb analysed the reads with MiXCR anew, one entry per CDR3 protein. The repertoire holds some 130,000 distinct CDR3 sequences, approximately 30% seen once, with roughly 47% in the top ten. CDR3 length: 15 amino acids. Between the trimmed V and J ends, which lost 5 bases and 2 bases, there was a span of 16 bases. This sequence was found in a human donor in good health (CMV status not recorded). Some clones in this sample may be carry-over from other donors' samples. Sequenced here: CD8+ T cells from cultured PBMCs, sampled from culture after CMV antigen stimulation. The chain combines TRBV12-3 or TRBV12-4 with TRBJ2-7; weak D call: TRBD1 (6 bases). The CDR3 sequence is CASSMDSSETYEQYF. As DNA, the CDR3 is TGTGCCAGCAGTATGGACAGTAGTGAGACCTACGAGCAGTACTTC.